This entry concerns a single TCR beta chain. Antigen unknown. CDR3 length: 15 amino acids. The J segment lost 0 bases and the V segment lost 5 bases, leaving 3 bases of the junction unmatched. Germline V CDR1 and CDR2: SEHNR, FQNEAQ (reference sequence). This sample is part of a study of OX40 agonist ivuxolimab in advanced cancers. Overall study context: Patients took ivuxolimab, an agonistic anti-OX40 (CD134) antibody. Participants averaged approximately 65 years of age (range roughly 23 to 80) and were 82.7% male.

Method: immunoSEQ multiplex PCR; TCRdb's copy keeps in-frame clones and lacks some. The repertoire has tens of thousands of clones, about nine tenths of them found once; the top ten carry about 1.8%. Study outcomes and limitations: Low normalized clonal expansion also occurred in some nonresponding patients.

The clonotype comes from an adult with an advanced solid tumor such as melanoma, head and neck, liver or kidney cancer. The sequenced sample was CD4+ or CD8+ T cells sorted from blood, obtained in a trial of the OX40 agonist ivuxolimab. The chain is built from TRBV7-9 and TRBJ1-1; 10 nucleotides line up with TRBD1. The CDR3 sequence is CASSRGQGLNTEAFF. In nucleotides, the CDR3 is TGTGCCAGCAGCCGGGGACAGGGGCTGAACACTGAAGCTTTCTTT.